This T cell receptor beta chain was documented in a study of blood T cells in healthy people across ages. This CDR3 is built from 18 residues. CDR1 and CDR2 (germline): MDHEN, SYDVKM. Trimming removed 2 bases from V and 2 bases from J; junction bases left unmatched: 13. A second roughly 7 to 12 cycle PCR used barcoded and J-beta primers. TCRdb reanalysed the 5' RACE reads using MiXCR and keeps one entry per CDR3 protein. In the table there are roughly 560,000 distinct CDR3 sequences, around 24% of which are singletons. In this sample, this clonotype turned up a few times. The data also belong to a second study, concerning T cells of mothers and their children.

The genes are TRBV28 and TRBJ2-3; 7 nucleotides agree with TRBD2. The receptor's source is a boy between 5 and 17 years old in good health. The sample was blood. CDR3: CASSLGTRLADPTDTQYF. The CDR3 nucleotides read TGTGCCAGCAGTTTAGGCACCCGGCTAGCGGACCCCACAGATACGCAGTATTTT.